This TCR beta chain was identified in a study of T cell responses to AZD1222 COVID-19 vaccine. Across the study: Second-dose intervals of approximately 4 or approximately 12 weeks were pooled. Study observations and caveats: After two AZD1222 doses, spike-specific TCR breadth and depth rose versus day 0. Spike regions recognized by vaccine-associated CD4 TCRs spanned the protein, led by 160-218 and 743-854. The sample set comprised mostly white British donors with more females, and clonal diversity was possibly underestimated.

The germline V and J ends were trimmed by 0 bases and 4 bases, with 12 bases remaining between them. The CDR3 spans 15 residues. Looked up from germline, CDR1 is LGHDT and CDR2 is YNNKEL (reference sequence). This table comes from immunoSEQ multiplex PCR, and its TCRdb copy is limited to in-frame clones, with some not included. Here the sample spans 130,000 or so clones, 92% being singletons. A note on this clone: The antigen remains unidentified.

This specimen was peripheral blood, taken on day 0 of AZD1222 vaccination. The rearrangement uses TRBV3-1 (or the pseudogene TRBV3-2) and TRBJ1-1; the D is unclear. This sequence originates from an adult in good health. CDR3 amino acids: CASSQDLGSITEAFF. The CDR3 coding sequence is TGTGCCAGCAGCCAAGATCTGGGATCAATCACTGAAGCTTTCTTT.